The subject of this entry is one TCR beta chain. Constant-segment primers and 5'RACE yielded cDNA libraries for TCR alpha and TCR beta, each carrying sample barcodes and UMIs. From the 5' RACE reads, TCRdb called clonotypes with MiXCR, one entry per CDR3 protein. The data show about 350,000 distinct CDR3 sequences, about 13% seen once. This sample was included in a study of T-cell memory formation after mild COVID-19. The V and J ends lost 11 bases and 6 bases, in that order; junction bases with no gene match: 15. The CDR3 consists of 14 residues. In germline, CDR1 is SEHNR, CDR2 FQNEAQ (reference sequence).

The sequence was obtained from a man aged 18 to 30 who had mild COVID-19 (a few samples of this study predate the infection). Cell type and time point are not known. This chain connects TRBV7-9 to TRBJ2-7; 8 bases are a match to TRBD1. Sequenced sample: PBMCs or a T cell subset sorted from them (not recorded which). CDR3 sequence reads: CAGLTGTGGGEQYF. DNA for the CDR3: TGTGCCGGGTTGACCGGGACAGGAGGTGGCGAGCAGTACTTC.